These T cell receptor beta chains were read from a single sample in a study of cytomegalovirus exposure and HLA in healthy donors. TCRdb's copy holds only in-frame clones and misses some; the assay was immunoSEQ multiplex PCR. The profile shows about 190,000 clones, under 80% of them singletons. Material for sequencing was PBMCs. Receptors originate from a man aged 30 to 45 in good health and CMV-seropositive. Each CDR3 is given with its conserved first and last residue. A D gene is named only where the DNA matches it firmly. Clone size is stated in some rows and not others, as once, few, many or a class when expanded.

D	J	V	size	CDR3	DNA
TRBD1	TRBJ2-5	TRBV6-6	-	CASSYPGRGRRETQYF	TGTGCCAGCAGTTACCCGGGTAGGGGGCGAAGAGAGACCCAGTACTTC
-	TRBJ2-5	TRBV7-2	-	CASSLATSAGGTQYF	TGTGCCAGCAGCTTAGCGACAAGTGCCGGAGGGACCCAGTACTTC
-	TRBJ2-6	TRBV7-9	-	CASSSSSNVLTF	TGTGCCAGCAGCTCTTCCTCCAACGTCCTGACTTTC
TRBD2	TRBJ2-5	TRBV4-2	-	CASSPWTSGGAGEETQYF	TGTGCCAGCAGCCCCTGGACTAGCGGGGGGGCCGGGGAAGAGACCCAGTACTTC
-	TRBJ2-7	TRBV30	-	CAWSVLVGGQYF	TGTGCCTGGAGTGTACTGGTTGGCGGGCAGTACTTC
TRBD1	TRBJ1-2	TRBV6-5	-	CASSPGQGFYGYTF	TGTGCCAGCAGTCCTGGACAGGGATTCTATGGCTACACCTTC
-	TRBJ2-7	TRBV27	-	CASSLSEGNEQYF	TGTGCCAGCAGTTTATCGGAGGGGAACGAGCAGTACTTC
TRBD1	TRBJ2-3	TRBV19	-	CASRPQGAVDTQYF	TGTGCCAGTAGACCCCAGGGGGCGGTAGATACGCAGTATTTT
-	TRBJ2-7	TRBV5-1	-	CASSLAGGSSYEQYF	TGCGCCAGCAGCTTGGCCGGCGGCAGCTCCTACGAGCAGTACTTC
-	TRBJ1-5	TRBV4-1	once	CASSRVGEPQHF	TGCGCCAGCAGCCGGGTTGGAGAGCCCCAGCATTTT
TRBD2	TRBJ2-2	TRBV5-1	-	CASSPRLAANTGELFF	TGCGCCAGCAGCCCGAGACTAGCGGCCAACACCGGGGAGCTGTTTTTT
TRBD2	TRBJ2-1	TRBV7-3	-	CASSYLAGEVSEQFF	TGTGCCAGCAGCTACCTCGCGGGGGAAGTAAGTGAGCAGTTCTTC